This T cell receptor beta chain is from a study of cytomegalovirus exposure and HLA in healthy donors. Study information: Per a later analysis, the approximately 690 first-cohort and approximately 120 validation repertoires shared one platform. General study findings and limits: The TCR clusters that emerged in the first cohort tended, a later analysis found, to co-occur in the 110 or so validation repertoires. In vitro, a few CMV-associated chains proved specific for CMV antigens.

The ends were cut back, 0 bases at V and 6 bases at J, with 15 bases in the middle. CDR1 and CDR2 from the germline V gene are SGHAT and FQDESV (reference sequence). The CDR3 is made up of 16 amino acids. The study drew the donors from its approximately 110-subject validation cohort, separate from the approximately 700-subject first cohort. Only in-frame clones appear in the TCRdb table, and some are missing; sequencing was by immunoSEQ multiplex PCR. This sample has 100,000 or so clones, with approximately 94% found just once. Points on this clone: Its antigen is not identified.

The chain joins TRBV11-1 to TRBJ2-4, with unresolved D. Sequenced sample: PBMCs. This TCR came from a woman younger than 35 in good health and CMV-seronegative. CDR3 region: CASSLASGQSGNIQYF. CDR3 nucleotides: TGTGCCAGCAGCTTAGCGTCAGGTCAGAGTGGAAACATTCAGTACTTC.